This T cell receptor (beta chain) appears in the sequencing data of a study of blood T cell repertoires in COVID-19. Study-wide context: The analysed material was cDNA or gDNA that came from T cells, B-cell-depleted T cells, or PBMCs.

In the authors' methods: For nucleated cells, counts were estimated from reference gene primer amplification. Assay: immunoSEQ multiplex PCR; the TCRdb copy retains only in-frame clones and omits some. V and J calls and clone size follow that table, whereas D and trimming were derived from the DNA. Of about 120,000 clones in the sample, 82% were seen once. The CDR3 contains 14 residues. The V gene's germline CDR1 is LNHDA and CDR2 SQIVND (reference sequence). V lost 5 bases, J lost 9 bases, and 17 bases lay in between. The receptor was isolated from a woman between 65 and 79 years old with acute or convalescent COVID-19. Sample: peripheral blood. This chain uses TRBV19 with TRBJ2-1, with TRBD2 as a possible D gene (7 bases). The CDR3 region has the DNA TGTGCCAGTAGTTGGGGGGGCGGTTACGGTGAGCAGTTCTTC. Translated: CASSWGGGYGEQFF.